This T cell receptor (beta chain) was sequenced during a study of identical twins. TCRdb called the 5' RACE reads again in MiXCR, with one record for every CDR3 protein. The sample has roughly 240,000 distinct CDR3 sequences; 7% to 8.5% are singletons. V was shortened by 9 bases and J by 5 bases, with 19 bases between the two germline ends. CDR3 length: 15 amino acids. In germline, CDR1 is MDHEN, CDR2 SYDVKM. The same specimen was also included in a second study, on yellow fever vaccine responses in identical twins.

The rearrangement uses TRBV28 and TRBJ2-2; D assignment may be TRBD1 or TRBD2 (5 bases each). This sequence originates from a woman between 18 and 30 years old in good health. Sequenced input: CD8+ T cells sorted from blood. The CDR3 DNA follows: TGTGCCAGGCTGAAAGGGACCGCGGCTACCGGGGAGCTGTTTTTT. Translating gives CARLKGTAATGELFF.